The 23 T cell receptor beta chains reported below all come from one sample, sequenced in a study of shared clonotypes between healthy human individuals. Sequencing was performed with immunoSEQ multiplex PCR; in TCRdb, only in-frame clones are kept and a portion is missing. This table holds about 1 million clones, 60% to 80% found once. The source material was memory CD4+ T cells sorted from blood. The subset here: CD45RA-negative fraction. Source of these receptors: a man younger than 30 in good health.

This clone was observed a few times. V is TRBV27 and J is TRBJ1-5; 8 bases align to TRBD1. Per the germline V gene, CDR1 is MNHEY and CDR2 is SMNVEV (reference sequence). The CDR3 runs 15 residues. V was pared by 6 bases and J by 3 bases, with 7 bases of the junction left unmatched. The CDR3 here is CASRFGTGPNQPQHF. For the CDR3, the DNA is TGTGCCAGCAGATTCGGGACAGGCCCCAATCAGCCCCAGCATTTT.

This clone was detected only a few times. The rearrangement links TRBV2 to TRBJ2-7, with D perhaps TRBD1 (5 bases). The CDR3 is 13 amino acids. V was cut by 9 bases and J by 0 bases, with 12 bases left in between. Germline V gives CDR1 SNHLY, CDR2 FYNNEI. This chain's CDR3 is CASYRPTSYEQYF. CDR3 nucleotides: TGTGCCAGTTACAGGCCAACCTCCTACGAGCAGTACTTC. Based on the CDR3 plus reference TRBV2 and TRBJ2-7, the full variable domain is EPEVTQTPSHQVTQMGQEVILRCVPISNHLYFYWYRQILGQKVEFLVSFYNNEISEKSEIFDDQFSVERPDGSNFTLKIRSTKLEDSAMYFCASYRPTSYEQYFGPGTRLTVT.

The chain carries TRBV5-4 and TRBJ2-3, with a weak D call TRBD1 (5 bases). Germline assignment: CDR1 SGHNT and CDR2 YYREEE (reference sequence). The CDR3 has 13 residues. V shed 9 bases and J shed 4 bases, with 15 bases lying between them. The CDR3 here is CATTIRASDTQYF. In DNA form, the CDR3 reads TGTGCCACCACGATCAGGGCGTCAGATACGCAGTATTTT. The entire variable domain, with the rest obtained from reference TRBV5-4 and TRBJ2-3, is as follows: ETGVTQSPTHLIKTRGQQVTLRCSSQSGHNTVSWYQQALGQGPQFIFQYYREEENGRGNFPPRFSGLQFPNYSSELNVNALELDDSALYLCATTIRASDTQYFGPGTRLTVL.

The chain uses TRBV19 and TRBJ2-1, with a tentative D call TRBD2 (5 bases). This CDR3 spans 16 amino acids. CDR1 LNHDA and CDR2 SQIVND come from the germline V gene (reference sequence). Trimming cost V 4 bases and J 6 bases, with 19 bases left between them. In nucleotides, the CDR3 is TGTGCCAGTAGTAACAGCCGAAATCTAGCTGGCAATGAGCAGTTCTTC. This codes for CASSNSRNLAGNEQFF.

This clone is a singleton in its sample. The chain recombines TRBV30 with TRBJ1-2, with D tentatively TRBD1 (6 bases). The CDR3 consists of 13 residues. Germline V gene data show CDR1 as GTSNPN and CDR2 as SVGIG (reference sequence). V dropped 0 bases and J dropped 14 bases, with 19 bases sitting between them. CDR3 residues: CAWSVQEQGVRTF. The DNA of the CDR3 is TGTGCCTGGAGTGTACAGGAACAGGGTGTTCGAACCTTC.

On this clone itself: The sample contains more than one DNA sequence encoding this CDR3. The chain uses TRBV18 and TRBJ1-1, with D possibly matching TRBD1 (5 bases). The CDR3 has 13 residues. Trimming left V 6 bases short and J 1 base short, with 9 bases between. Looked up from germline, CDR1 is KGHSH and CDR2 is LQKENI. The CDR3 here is CASSRDRNTEAFF. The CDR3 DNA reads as TGTGCCAGCTCCCGTGACAGGAACACTGAAGCTTTCTTT.

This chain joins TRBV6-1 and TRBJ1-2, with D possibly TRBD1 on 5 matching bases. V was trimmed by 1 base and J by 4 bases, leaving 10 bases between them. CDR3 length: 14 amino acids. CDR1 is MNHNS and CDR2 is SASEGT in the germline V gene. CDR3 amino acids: CASSEEGPGYGYTF. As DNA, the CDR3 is TGTGCCAGCAGTGAAGAGGGGCCGGGCTATGGCTACACCTTC.

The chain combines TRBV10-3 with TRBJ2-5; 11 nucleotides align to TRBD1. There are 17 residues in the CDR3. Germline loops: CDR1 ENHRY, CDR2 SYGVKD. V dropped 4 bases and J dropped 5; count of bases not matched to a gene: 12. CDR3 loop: CAISVWGGTGGLETQYF. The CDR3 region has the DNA TGTGCCATCAGTGTCTGGGGGGGGACAGGGGGATTGGAGACCCAGTACTTC.

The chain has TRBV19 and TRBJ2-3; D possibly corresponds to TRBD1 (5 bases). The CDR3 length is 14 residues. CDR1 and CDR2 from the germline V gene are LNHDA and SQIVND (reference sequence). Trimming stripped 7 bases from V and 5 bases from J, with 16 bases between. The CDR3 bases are TGTGCCAGTACCCCGCTAGGGGTTGGAGATACGCAGTATTTT. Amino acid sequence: CASTPLGVGDTQYF.

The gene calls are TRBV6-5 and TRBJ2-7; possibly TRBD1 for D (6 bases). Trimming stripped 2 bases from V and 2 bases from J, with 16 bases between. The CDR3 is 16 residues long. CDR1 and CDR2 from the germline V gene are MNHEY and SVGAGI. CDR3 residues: CASSYGSQGSPYEQYF. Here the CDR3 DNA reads TGTGCCAGCAGTTACGGGTCGCAGGGGTCCCCCTACGAGCAGTACTTC.

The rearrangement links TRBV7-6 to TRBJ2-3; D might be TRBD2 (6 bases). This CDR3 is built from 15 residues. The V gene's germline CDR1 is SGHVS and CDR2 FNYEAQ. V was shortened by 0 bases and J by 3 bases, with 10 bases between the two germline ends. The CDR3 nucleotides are TGTGCCAGCAGCTTAGCGCTGGGGGGAACAGATACGCAGTATTTT. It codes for CASSLALGGTDTQYF.

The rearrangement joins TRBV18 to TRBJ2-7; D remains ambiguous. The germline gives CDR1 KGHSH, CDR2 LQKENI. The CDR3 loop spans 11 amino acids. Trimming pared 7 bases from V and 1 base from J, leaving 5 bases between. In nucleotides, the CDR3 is TGTGCCAGCTGGGGATCCTACGAGCAGTACTTC. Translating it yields CASWGSYEQYF.

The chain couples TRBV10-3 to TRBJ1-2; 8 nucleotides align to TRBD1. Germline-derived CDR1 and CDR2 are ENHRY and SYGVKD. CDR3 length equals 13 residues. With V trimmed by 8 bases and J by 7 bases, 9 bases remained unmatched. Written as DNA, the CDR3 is TGTGCCATCCAGGGACAGGCCGCCGGTGGCTACACCTTC. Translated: CAIQGQAAGGYTF.

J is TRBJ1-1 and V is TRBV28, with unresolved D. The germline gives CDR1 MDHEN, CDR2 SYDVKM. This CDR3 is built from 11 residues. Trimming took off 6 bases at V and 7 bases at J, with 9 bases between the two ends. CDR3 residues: CASRQLLEAFF. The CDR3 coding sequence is TGTGCCAGCAGGCAGTTACTTGAAGCTTTCTTT. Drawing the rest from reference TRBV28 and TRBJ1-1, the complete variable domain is DVKVTQSSRYLVKRTGEKVFLECVQDMDHENMFWYRQDPGLGLRLIYFSYDVKMKEKGDIPEGYSVSREKKERFSLILESASTNQTSMYLCASRQLLEAFFGQGTRLTVV.

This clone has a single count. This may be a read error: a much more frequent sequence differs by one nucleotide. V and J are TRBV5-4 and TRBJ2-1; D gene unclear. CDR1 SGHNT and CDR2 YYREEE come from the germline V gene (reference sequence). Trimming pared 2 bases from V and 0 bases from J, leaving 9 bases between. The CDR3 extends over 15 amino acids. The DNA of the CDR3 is TGTGCCAGCAGCTTAGGCCACAGCTCCTACAATGAGCAGTTCTTC. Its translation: CASSLGHSSYNEQFF.

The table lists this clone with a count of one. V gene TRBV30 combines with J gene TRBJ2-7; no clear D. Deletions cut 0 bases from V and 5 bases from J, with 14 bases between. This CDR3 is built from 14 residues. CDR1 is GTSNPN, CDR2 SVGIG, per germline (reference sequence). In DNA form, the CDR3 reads TGTGCCTGGAGTGTACAAGTTGTTAGTCACGAGCAGTACTTC. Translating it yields CAWSVQVVSHEQYF.

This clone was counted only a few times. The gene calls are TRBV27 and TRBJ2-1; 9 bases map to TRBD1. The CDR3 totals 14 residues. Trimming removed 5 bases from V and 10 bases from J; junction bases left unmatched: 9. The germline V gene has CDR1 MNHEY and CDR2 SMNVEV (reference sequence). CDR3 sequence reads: CASSPTGGIREQFF. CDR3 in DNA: TGTGCCAGCAGTCCGACAGGGGGAATAAGGGAGCAGTTCTTC.

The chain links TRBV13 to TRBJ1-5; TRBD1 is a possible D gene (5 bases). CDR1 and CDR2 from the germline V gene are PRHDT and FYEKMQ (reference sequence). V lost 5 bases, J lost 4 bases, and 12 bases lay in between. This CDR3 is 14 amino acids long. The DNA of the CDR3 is TGTGCCAGCAGCCCCCGGGGGGTTAATCAGCCCCAGCATTTT. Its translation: CASSPRGVNQPQHF.

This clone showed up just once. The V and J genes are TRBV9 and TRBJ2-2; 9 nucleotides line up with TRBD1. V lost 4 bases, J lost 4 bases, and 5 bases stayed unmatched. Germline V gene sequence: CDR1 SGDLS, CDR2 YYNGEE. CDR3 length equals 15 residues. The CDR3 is CASSTTTGGTGELFF. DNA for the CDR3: TGTGCCAGCAGCACGACGACAGGGGGCACCGGGGAGCTGTTTTTT.

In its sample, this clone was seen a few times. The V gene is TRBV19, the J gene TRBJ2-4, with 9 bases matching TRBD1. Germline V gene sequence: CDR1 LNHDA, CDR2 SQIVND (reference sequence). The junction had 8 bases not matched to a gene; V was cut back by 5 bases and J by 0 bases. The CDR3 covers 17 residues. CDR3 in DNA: TGTGCCAGTAGTGTAGGACAGGGGTTGGGAGCCAAAAACATTCAGTACTTC. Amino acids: CASSVGQGLGAKNIQYF.

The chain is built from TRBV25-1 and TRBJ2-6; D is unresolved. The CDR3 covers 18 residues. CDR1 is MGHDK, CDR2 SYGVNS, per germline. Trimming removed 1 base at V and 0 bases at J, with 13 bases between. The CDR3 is CASSESKGIGSGANVLTF. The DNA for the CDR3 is TGTGCCAGCAGTGAATCTAAGGGTATAGGCTCTGGGGCCAACGTCCTGACTTTC.

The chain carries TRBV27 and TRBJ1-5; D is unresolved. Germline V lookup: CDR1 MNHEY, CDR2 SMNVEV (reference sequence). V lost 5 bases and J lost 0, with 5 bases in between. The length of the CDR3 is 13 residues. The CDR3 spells CASSPPSNQPQHF. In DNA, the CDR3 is TGTGCCAGCAGTCCACCTAGCAATCAGCCCCAGCATTTT.

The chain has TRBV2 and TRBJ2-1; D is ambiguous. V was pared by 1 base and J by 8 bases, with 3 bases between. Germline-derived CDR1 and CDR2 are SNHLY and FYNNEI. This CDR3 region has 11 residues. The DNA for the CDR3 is TGTGCCAGCAGTGAAGGATATGAGCAGTTCTTC. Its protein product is CASSEGYEQFF.